The source of this T cell receptor beta chain is a study of T cells in Graves' hyperthyroidism and ophthalmopathy (dated by TCRdb to between 2019 and 2020). Broadly, across the study: Peripheral blood samples were taken at the time of initial diagnosis, prior to any treatment. To identify distinguishing TCR V-J signatures, a discovery cohort of some 99 patients was used, comprising fewer than 45 with Graves' ophthalmopathy and about 59 with stable Graves' hyperthyroidism. Prospective prediction of ophthalmopathy was tested in an independent validation cohort of fewer than 20 hyperthyroidism patients and approximately 17 patients who later progressed to ophthalmopathy. For training and testing, the 100 or so patients in the discovery cohort were randomly divided in a 7:3 ratio. In about 6 Graves' hyperthyroidism patients, the study also compared T-cell repertoires from thyroid tissue with T-cell repertoires from blood. Once sampling was done, hyperthyroidism patients were given methimazole at a starting dose of 30 mg daily, whereas ophthalmopathy patients were given high-dose intravenous methylprednisolone. The paper describes TCR Vbeta CDR3 sequencing of fewer than 150 peripheral blood samples, made up of 43 ophthalmopathy patients, 70 to 80 hyperthyroidism patients and about 17 progressor patients.

Amplification of TCR beta CDR3 regions was carried out from RNA transcripts. The TCR CDR3 was subjected to a first round of RT-PCR using the HTBI primer set and the Qiagen OneStep RT-PCR kit. The libraries were constructed in a second round of multiplex PCR and then size-selected and purified. Paired-end sequencing of the libraries was performed with 100 bp reads on an Illumina HiSeq2000. The original pipeline was this. SOAPnuke was used to process the raw data, throwing out any read that contained adapters or uncalled bases, had a mean Phred below 15, or lacked an exact constant-primer or identifier match. High-quality paired reads were merged with COPE v1.2.5, and unique nucleotide sequences were defined as clonotypes. MiTCR v1.1 was used to align clonotypes to the IMGT TRBV, TRBD and TRBJ reference segments. Analysis was restricted to V-J combinations with a frequency above 0.0001, which covered 99% to 99.2% of repertoires. A TCS score was defined as the ratio of F50 (clonal expansion) to E x V (chaos), with BLOSUM62-based TCRdist applied between CDR3 peptides within each V-J. Welch's t-statistics and random forest reduced several hundred V-J features to under 15, which were used in a naive Bayes classifier (R e1071). TCRdb ran its own pipeline on the public reads, namely fastp trimming at Q25 and MiXCR clone calling, and kept in-frame beta chains. Records with the same CDR3 protein are collapsed into one entry carrying the most frequent genes and DNA. TCRdb's processing, not the study's, gives the V and J calls here. The sample table holds 400,000 or so distinct CDR3 sequences, of which roughly 13% were seen once. Around 28% of the sample goes to the ten largest clones.

Note on this clonotype: What antigen it recognizes has not been identified. One base away there is no much larger clone; base qualities are not given.

V loses 2 bases of germline sequence and J loses 5 bases, and the interval between the two ends is 20 bases. The germline V gene yields SGHDT for CDR1 and YYEEEE for CDR2. The CDR3 runs 17 residues from the cysteine to the phenylalanine. Only the CDR3 DNA is retained, 51 bases long and in frame from the first base. Overall study outcomes, separate from this receptor: Most expanded thyroid clonotypes (frequency above 0.001) were also detected in blood, a finding suggesting that blood repertoires may reflect thyroid immune responses. Ophthalmopathy was separated from stable hyperthyroidism by a 13 V-J signature model, with about 86% sensitivity and about 84% specificity obtained in cross-validation and 80%/75% obtained in testing. In validation, the model predicted progression to ophthalmopathy a median of roughly 6.2 months before onset, with 70% to 71% sensitivity and just under 75% specificity. Sample size was not statistically predetermined, and blinding of investigators to group allocation was not performed.

Moderately to severely active disease, a Clinical Activity Score of at least 3, a NOSPECS grade of at least 4, and a duration under 3 months were present in ophthalmopathy patients. The study excluded patients with uncontrolled infections, other autoimmune diseases, pregnancy or lactation. Clinical symptoms, serum thyroxine and TRAb, thyroid ultrasound, and orbital computed tomography formed the basis for the diagnoses. PBMCs were isolated from 7.5 to 10 ml of fresh peripheral blood by Ficoll-Paque density gradient centrifugation. Total RNA was extracted using Trizol reagent, and RNA quality was assessed on an Agilent 2100 Bioanalyzer.

This chain joins TRBV5-6 to TRBJ2-1, with an unclear D gene assignment. This TCR derives from a man aged 45 to 65 with Graves' ophthalmopathy. Sequenced material: blood. The DNA sequence is TGTGCCAGCAGCTTTCCGGATCCGCGGACCCTGAACAATGAGCAGTTCTTC. Translated, this gives CASSFPDPRTLNNEQFF.